The next 27 T cell receptor beta chains were all read from a single sample in a study of spatial heterogeneity in lung cancer. For these TCRs, the target antigens are not known. Overall study findings and caveats: Tumoral mutation counts were tracked by counts of expanded intratumoral alpha and beta TCRs.

TCRdb called the 5' RACE reads again in MiXCR, with one record for every CDR3 protein. The table shows around 9,300 distinct CDR3 sequences, with approximately 58% occurring only once. Time point: sample taken at primary tumor resection. Here the sequenced sample was lung tumor tissue, taken at surgery. The receptors come from a female donor with early-stage non-small cell lung cancer.

Points on this clonotype: Found in a library prepared for alpha chains, this beta chain is an off-target read, and its abundance has little meaning. The chain joins TRBV7-2 to TRBJ1-3; the match to TRBD1 covers 7 bases. The trim removed 5 bases at V and 0 bases at J, leaving 4 bases unmatched. Germline assignment: CDR1 SGHTA and CDR2 FQGNSA. CDR3 length: 15 amino acids. The DNA for the CDR3 is TGTGCCAGCAGCCAGGGACAGCTCTCTGGAAACACCATATATTTT. Translating gives CASSQGQLSGNTIYF. The full variable domain, its missing parts supplied by reference TRBV7-2 and TRBJ1-3, is GAGVSQSPSNKVTEKGKDVELRCDPISGHTALYWYRQSLGQGLEFLIYFQGNSAPDKSGLPSDRFSAERTGGSVSTLTIQRTQQEDSAVYLCASSQGQLSGNTIYFGEGSWLTVV.

Only a few counts were recorded for this clonotype. Because this beta chain is a stray read in a library intended to capture alpha chains, its abundance should not be given much weight. The CDR3 nucleotides read TGTGCCAGCAGGCGTAGTACAGGGGGCGGTGAGACCCAGTACTTC. Its translation: CASRRSTGGGETQYF. The chain has TRBV3-1 and TRBJ2-5, with 9 bases matching TRBD1. CDR1 is LGHDT and CDR2 is YNNKEL in the germline V gene (reference sequence). The ends lost 6 bases at V and 5 bases at J; junction bases unmatched: 10. The CDR3 has 15 amino acids.

As regards this clonotype: This beta chain is an unintended read in a library built for alpha chains; its size means little. The chain couples TRBV6-2 or TRBV6-3 to TRBJ2-5, with D perhaps being TRBD1 or TRBD2 (5 bases each). The CDR3 contains 16 residues. V dropped 4 bases and J dropped 0 bases, with 15 bases sitting between them. Germline V CDR1 and CDR2: MNHEY, SVGEGT. CDR3 in DNA: TGTGCCAGCAGTTTTATGTCCGGGACGTACCAAGAGACCCAGTACTTC. Protein product: CASSFMSGTYQETQYF.

As to this clonotype: With the library built for alpha chains, this beta chain is off target and its frequency is not meaningful. The CDR3 nucleotides read TGCAGTGCAAGGCAGGGATCCTACAATGAGCAGTTCTTC. It codes for CSARQGSYNEQFF. The chain uses TRBV20-1 and TRBJ2-1; tentatively, D is TRBD1 (5 bases). Germline assignment: CDR1 DFQATT and CDR2 SNEGSKA (reference sequence). The V end lost 6 bases, the J end lost 1 base, and 10 bases lay between the germline ends. The CDR3 runs to 13 residues.

Of note for this clonotype: This beta chain is off target for a library built for alpha chains, so its abundance means little. This chain joins TRBV5-1 and TRBJ1-1; D remains unclear. Between the trimmed V and J ends, which lost 2 bases and 1 base, there was a span of 12 bases. Germline loops: CDR1 SGHRS, CDR2 YFSETQ. The CDR3 consists of 15 residues. CDR3 nucleotides: TGCGCCAGCAGCTTTAACGACTGGGCGAACACTGAAGCTTTCTTT. Its translation: CASSFNDWANTEAFF. Based on the CDR3 plus reference TRBV5-1 and TRBJ1-1, the full variable domain is KAGVTQTPRYLIKTRGQQVTLSCSPISGHRSVSWYQQTPGQGLQFLFEYFSETQRNKGNFPGRFSGRQFSNSRSEMNVSTLELGDSALYLCASSFNDWANTEAFFGQGTRLTVV.

As concerns this clonotype: A library prepared for alpha chains yielded this beta chain as an off-target read; its size is of little meaning. V usage is TRBV7-2 and J usage is TRBJ2-3; D call uncertain. There are 13 residues in the CDR3. Between the trimmed V and J ends, which lost 7 bases and 4 bases, there was a span of 12 bases. Germline-derived CDR1 and CDR2 are SGHTA and FQGNSA. The CDR3 bases are TGTGCCAGCAAGGCCGGTCTCGCAGATACGCAGTATTTT. This gives the protein CASKAGLADTQYF.

Notes on this clonotype: Because the library targeted alpha chains, this beta chain is an off-target read whose size means little. The genes are TRBV28 and TRBJ2-3; D is uncertain. Deletions cut 5 bases from V and 6 bases from J, with 12 bases between. This CDR3 contains 13 residues. The germline V gene has CDR1 MDHEN and CDR2 SYDVKM. CDR3 region: CASSLRQVDTQYF. CDR3 nucleotide sequence: TGTGCCAGCAGTCTCAGGCAGGTGGATACGCAGTATTTT.

This clonotype was counted a few times. Little can be read into the size of this beta chain, an off-target read in a library designed for alpha chains. The gene calls are TRBV18 and TRBJ1-5, with TRBD1 matching over 10 bases. The CDR3 loop spans 15 amino acids. With 3 bases clipped from V and 6 bases from J, the junction kept 5 bases outside the gene matches. Looked up from germline, CDR1 is KGHSH and CDR2 is LQKENI. The CDR3 here is CASSPTDRGSQPQHF. As DNA, the CDR3 is TGTGCCAGCTCACCCACGGACAGGGGGAGTCAGCCCCAGCATTTT.

Comments on this clonotype: Because the library targeted alpha chains, this beta chain is an off-target read whose size means little. CDR3 in DNA: TGCGCCAGCAGCCTAGAAAGGACAGGGGCCTACGAGCAGTACTTC. Its protein product is CASSLERTGAYEQYF. V is TRBV4-3 and J is TRBJ2-7, with 9 nucleotides matching TRBD1. Unmatched junction bases numbered 6, after V lost 4 bases and J lost 2 bases. The V gene's germline CDR1 is LGHNA and CDR2 YSLEER. The CDR3 covers 15 residues.

This clonotype has only a few counts. The library was built for alpha chains, so this beta chain is an off-target read and its size means little. The chain couples TRBV6-5 to TRBJ2-1; D may be TRBD1 (5 bases). This CDR3 is built from 14 residues. V lost 0 bases, J lost 7 bases, and 10 bases lay in between. CDR1 is MNHEY, CDR2 SVGAGI, per germline. In DNA form, the CDR3 reads TGTGCCAGCAGTTACTCGAAACAGGTGAATGAGCAGTTCTTC. This translates into CASSYSKQVNEQFF.

In its sample, this clonotype ranks as medium-sized. This beta chain is an off-target read within a library intended for alpha chains, so its frequency means little. The chain combines TRBV11-2 with TRBJ2-1; unclear D gene. The germline V and J ends were trimmed by 4 bases and 9 bases, with 16 bases remaining between them. The CDR3 sequence is 14 residues long. Germline V CDR1 and CDR2: SGHAT, FQNNGV. As DNA, the CDR3 is TGTGCCAGCAGCTCCCAGCCGAGGTTGGGTGAGCAGTTCTTC. Translation: CASSSQPRLGEQFF.

This clonotype was recorded a few times. The library was designed around alpha chains, so this beta chain is a stray read whose abundance carries little weight. The chain uses TRBV15 and TRBJ2-3; D is unclear. The V and J ends lost 7 bases and 1 base respectively, with 15 bases between them. The CDR3 has 15 residues. The germline CDR1 and CDR2 sequences are LNHNV and YYDKDF (reference sequence). CDR3 sequence reads: CATKSKGIGTDTQYF. CDR3 DNA sequence: TGTGCCACCAAGAGTAAGGGTATCGGCACAGATACGCAGTATTTT.

Worth noting for this clonotype: This beta chain appears as a stray read in a library generated for alpha chains; its size is not informative. The chain uses TRBV12-3 or TRBV12-4 and TRBJ2-7; D perhaps matches TRBD2 (5 bases). V gave up 1 base and J gave up 6 bases, with 16 bases separating them. The CDR3 runs to 15 residues. CDR3 loop: CASSLVPRVSGEQYF. The CDR3, as DNA: TGTGCCAGCAGTTTAGTGCCCAGAGTGAGCGGCGAGCAGTACTTC.

A note on this clonotype: This beta chain is a stray sequence in a library constructed for alpha chains; its clone size is not meaningful. The chain uses TRBV10-3 and TRBJ2-5, with 8 bases aligning to TRBD2. The germline CDR1 and CDR2 sequences are ENHRY and SYGVKD. V gave up 7 bases and J gave up 3 bases; unmatched junction bases: 10. The length of the CDR3 is 15 residues. CDR3 in amino acids: CAIIRGGPREETQYF. In DNA form, the CDR3 reads TGTGCCATCATCCGCGGGGGGCCGAGAGAAGAGACCCAGTACTTC.

On this clonotype: This beta chain was picked up by a library intended for alpha chains and is off target, so its count carries little meaning. The CDR3 DNA sequence: TGTGCCAGCAGCTTAGTGGCAGGGTCCGATGAGCAGTTCTTC. Its protein product is CASSLVAGSDEQFF. The chain combines TRBV11-3 with TRBJ2-1; weak D call: TRBD1 (5 bases). V was pared by 1 base and J by 8 bases, with 12 bases between. Germline lookup yields CDR1 SGHNT and CDR2 YENEEA. CDR3 size: 14 residues.

This clonotype has more than one count but fewer than ten. This beta chain turned up in a library designed for alpha chains; as an off-target read, its abundance says little. The chain uses TRBV12-3 or TRBV12-4 and TRBJ2-7; D not resolved. The CDR3 length is 10 residues. Trimming cost V 8 bases and J 4 bases, with 6 bases left between them. Here the CDR3 DNA reads TGTGCCAGCGCGAGGTACGAGCAGTACTTC. This encodes CASARYEQYF.

By share, this clonotype counts as medium-sized (0.01 to 0.1%). This beta chain was picked up by a library intended for alpha chains and is off target, so its count carries little meaning. V is TRBV2 and J is TRBJ2-1, with 8 bases aligning to TRBD2. The CDR3 contains 18 residues. The V segment lost 3 bases and the J segment 0 bases; nucleotides outside the gene matches: 10. CDR1 is SNHLY and CDR2 is FYNNEI in the germline V gene. The CDR3 region is CASSEVGGGTSSYNEQFF. Written as DNA, the CDR3 is TGTGCCAGCAGTGAGGTGGGCGGGGGGACGAGCTCCTACAATGAGCAGTTCTTC.

Only a few counts were recorded for this clonotype. The library was designed around alpha chains, so this beta chain is a stray read whose abundance carries little weight. The chain employs TRBV7-2 and TRBJ1-1; no firm D call. This CDR3 has 14 residues. V was clipped by 0 bases and J by 7 bases, with 12 bases between them. CDR1 SGHTA and CDR2 FQGNSA come from the germline V gene. The CDR3 protein is CASSLARSTSEAFF. In DNA form, the CDR3 reads TGTGCCAGCAGCTTAGCGCGGTCGACCAGTGAAGCTTTCTTT.

As to this clonotype: This beta chain is off target for a library built for alpha chains, so its abundance means little. J is TRBJ2-1 and V is TRBV29-1; 10 positions agree with TRBD1. Germline assignment: CDR1 SQVTM and CDR2 ANQGSEA. V lost 7 bases, J lost 0 bases, and 15 bases stayed unmatched. CDR3 length equals 18 residues. The CDR3 here is CSATGDRGTLSSYNEQFF. CDR3 in DNA: TGCAGCGCCACAGGGGACAGGGGAACCCTCTCCTCCTACAATGAGCAGTTCTTC.

This clonotype has only a few counts. This beta chain is an off-target read within a library intended for alpha chains, so its frequency means little. The chain carries TRBV6-5 and TRBJ1-2; a weak D match, TRBD1 (5 bases). The CDR3 totals 14 residues. Germline CDR1 reads MNHEY; CDR2 reads SVGAGI. Trimming removed 5 bases from V and 2 bases from J, with 12 bases in between. In DNA, the CDR3 is TGTGCCAGCAGTCCCAGGGACCGCAACTATGGCTACACCTTC. Protein sequence: CASSPRDRNYGYTF.

In this sample, this clonotype turned up a few times. This beta chain lies outside the target of a library built for alpha chains; its clone size means little. The V call is TRBV6-2 or TRBV6-3, the J call TRBJ1-5; TRBD1 might be the D (6 bases). This CDR3 is 16 amino acids long. CDR1 is MNHEY, CDR2 SVGEGT, per germline. Between the trimmed V and J ends, which lost 2 bases and 0 bases, there was a span of 11 bases. CDR3 in amino acids: CASSYMGDISNQPQHF. CDR3 DNA: TGTGCCAGCAGTTACATGGGGGACATTAGCAATCAGCCCCAGCATTTT.

On this clonotype: This beta chain came through as a stray read in a library set up for alpha chains, and its size says little. The CDR3 sequence is CASSSQGGEAFF. For the CDR3, the DNA is TGTGCCAGCAGCTCTCAGGGTGGTGAAGCTTTCTTT. The rearrangement joins TRBV4-2 to TRBJ1-1; D perhaps matches TRBD1 (5 bases). Between the trimmed V and J ends, which lost 5 bases and 7 bases, there was a span of 11 bases. This CDR3 region has 12 residues. CDR1 LGHNA and CDR2 YNFKEQ come from the germline V gene.

This clonotype appeared once. This beta chain is a stray read from a library made for alpha chains; its abundance is not meaningful. This chain connects TRBV28 to TRBJ2-5; the D is unclear. There are 15 residues in the CDR3. Looked up from germline, CDR1 is MDHEN and CDR2 is SYDVKM. Between the trimmed V and J ends, which lost 4 bases and 5 bases, there was a span of 17 bases. The CDR3 coding sequence is TGTGCCAGCAGTTCACCCATATCGGGTGCGGAGACCCAGTACTTC. Encoded protein: CASSSPISGAETQYF.

Notes on this clonotype: The library was prepared for alpha chains; this beta chain is a stray read, so its frequency means little. This chain links TRBV3-1 with TRBJ2-1; 10 bases line up with TRBD2. This CDR3 has 16 amino acids. Unmatched junction bases numbered 7, after V lost 0 bases and J lost 8 bases. Germline V CDR1 and CDR2: LGHDT, YNNKEL (reference sequence). The CDR3 region has the DNA TGTGCCAGCAGCCAAGATGCGGGACTAGCGCTACATGAGCAGTTCTTC. Its translation: CASSQDAGLALHEQFF.

In its sample, this clonotype ranks as medium-sized (0.01 to 0.1%). This beta chain is an off-target read within a library intended for alpha chains, so its frequency means little. The rearrangement uses TRBV5-4 and TRBJ2-2; D remains unclear. Germline CDR1 reads SGHNT; CDR2 reads YYREEE (reference sequence). Trimming removed 3 bases from V and 3 bases from J, with 9 bases in between. This CDR3 region has 14 residues. This CDR3 reads CASSWGPDTGELFF. DNA for the CDR3: TGTGCCAGCAGCTGGGGTCCCGACACCGGGGAGCTGTTTTTT.

A word on this clonotype: Within a library made for alpha chains, this beta chain is off target, and its count is uninformative. This chain uses TRBV6-2 or TRBV6-3 with TRBJ2-2; 9 bases match TRBD1. Trimming at V came to 5 bases and at J to 6 bases, leaving 1 base not matched to a gene. The CDR3 covers 13 residues. Germline V CDR1 and CDR2: MNHEY, SVGEGT. The DNA of the CDR3 is TGTGCCAGCAGTGGGACAGGGCCCGGGGAGCTGTTTTTT. Amino acids: CASSGTGPGELFF.

Points on this clonotype: The library was prepared for alpha chains; this beta chain is a stray read, so its frequency means little. CDR3 residues: CASSPTGRLAGVSRSYNEQFF. Here the CDR3 DNA reads TGTGCCAGCAGTCCTACCGGCCGGCTAGCGGGGGTTTCGCGCTCCTACAATGAGCAGTTCTTC. The chain recombines TRBV12-3 or TRBV12-4 with TRBJ2-1; 10 positions agree with TRBD2. CDR3 length equals 21 residues. Germline trimming cut 5 bases from V and 0 bases from J; bases unmatched to any gene: 19.